This T cell receptor beta chain was profiled in a study of radiotherapy plus CTLA-4 blockade in lung cancer. Some clones are missing from TCRdb's copy, which holds only in-frame ones; the method was immunoSEQ multiplex PCR. The table shows roughly 75,000 clones, with about four fifths occurring only once. Points on this clone: Its antigen is unidentified.

Study results and caveats: The authors reported that early blood T cell clone dynamics, with interferon-beta, best predicted response.

Lung cancer patients with chemo-refractory metastatic non-small-cell disease were given focal radiation plus CTLA-4 blockade with ipilimumab. Germline V gene lookup returns CDR1 SQVTM and CDR2 ANQGSEA. V lost 5 bases and J lost 5, with 15 bases in between. The CDR3 consists of 13 residues. The V and J genes are TRBV29-1 and TRBJ1-2, with D unresolved. Sequencing was performed on peripheral blood, taken from a patient treated with radiotherapy plus ipilimumab. The receptor was isolated from a human donor with non-small cell lung cancer who had stable disease on radiotherapy plus ipilimumab. The CDR3 region is CSVFDLQTYGYTF. CDR3 DNA sequence: TGCAGCGTTTTTGACCTCCAGACTTATGGCTACACCTTC.